This record covers a single T cell receptor (beta chain). The protocol was immunoSEQ multiplex PCR, while the TCRdb copy is restricted to in-frame clones and leaves out a portion. The sample consists of around 150,000 clones, 80% to 90% of them appearing once. After removal of 0 bases from V and 4 bases from J, the junction contained 3 bases not matched to a gene. The CDR3 has 16 residues. Germline CDR1 is MNHEY and CDR2 is SVGEGT. This sample is drawn from a study of blood T cell repertoires in COVID-19. On the study more broadly: From the United States, Italy and Spain came samples of acute and convalescent COVID-19. Sources were T cells, B-cell-depleted T cells, or PBMCs; the material itself was cDNA or gDNA.

Material: peripheral blood. The clonotype was recovered from a man between 65 and 85 years old with acute or convalescent COVID-19. The chain is built from TRBV6-2 or TRBV6-3 and TRBJ2-5; 12 nucleotides match TRBD2. The CDR3, as DNA: TGTGCCAGCAGTTACTCGGCTAGCGGGAGGGGAGAGACCCAGTACTTC. This gives the protein CASSYSASGRGETQYF.